The 12 T cell receptor beta chains reported below all come from one sample, sequenced in a study of blood T cells in healthy people across ages. Using a J-beta primer mix together with a sample-barcoded 5' primer, a second PCR was run for roughly 7 to 11 cycles. Each CDR3 protein is one row after TCRdb ran MiXCR on the 5' RACE reads. Of some 1.8 million distinct CDR3 sequences listed, about two fifths were seen once; the top ten hold 23%. The source material was blood. The receptors shown here come from a human donor in good health.

In this sample, this clonotype turned up many times. The chain has TRBV24-1 and TRBJ2-3; D is unresolved. CDR1 and CDR2 (germline): KGHDR, SFDVKD. This CDR3 is built from 13 residues. V was pared by 6 bases and J by 1 base, with 7 bases between. The CDR3 region has the DNA TGTGCCACCAGTAAATCACGCACAGATACGCAGTATTTT. Translated: CATSKSRTDTQYF.

The chain combines TRBV7-2 with TRBJ2-5; D perhaps matches TRBD1 (5 bases). Trimming took 3 bases from V and 0 from J, leaving 11 bases between them. The CDR3 consists of 15 residues. Germline V gives CDR1 SGHTA, CDR2 FQGNSA. CDR3 residues: CASSLAPGYQETQYF. Written as DNA, the CDR3 is TGTGCCAGCAGCTTGGCTCCAGGGTACCAAGAGACCCAGTACTTC.

V gene TRBV7-8 combines with J gene TRBJ2-1; no firm D call. Germline CDR1 is SGHVS and CDR2 is FQNEAQ. Between the trimmed V and J ends, which lost 7 bases and 5 bases, there was a span of 12 bases. This CDR3 comprises 13 residues. CDR3 DNA: TGTGCCAGCAAGGGCGAGCTCCACAATGAGCAGTTCTTC. This codes for CASKGELHNEQFF.

V is TRBV27 and J is TRBJ2-3; D gene unclear. The germline V and J ends were trimmed by 11 bases and 6 bases, with 18 bases remaining between them. Germline V gene sequence: CDR1 MNHEY, CDR2 SMNVEV (reference sequence). The length of the CDR3 is 13 residues. The CDR3 is CASSDRPPDTQYF. The CDR3 DNA follows: TGTGCCTCAAGCGACCGCCCTCCCGATACGCAGTATTTT.

This clonotype was detected a few times. The chain links TRBV12-3 or TRBV12-4 to TRBJ1-2, with TRBD1 matching 7 bases. Trimming removed 5 bases from V and 5 bases from J; junction bases left unmatched: 11. The CDR3 is 15 amino acids. The CDR3 DNA is TGTGCCAGCAGTCTCGGACAGGCTGCAATGTATGGCTACACCTTC. The encoded protein is CASSLGQAAMYGYTF.

In its sample, this clonotype was seen a few times. The chain combines TRBV6-2 or TRBV6-3 with TRBJ1-5, with D maybe TRBD1 (5 bases). V lost 11 bases, J lost 1 base, and 15 bases lay in between. The CDR3 extends over 14 amino acids. CDR1 MNHEY and CDR2 SVGEGT come from the germline V gene. DNA of the CDR3: TGTGCCCGCGAACCGGGGGGGAGCAATCAGCCCCAGCATTTT. It specifies CAREPGGSNQPQHF.

This clonotype was observed a few times. The chain recombines TRBV6-5 with TRBJ1-1, with a possible D match to TRBD1 (5 bases). Germline V gene data show CDR1 as MNHEY and CDR2 as SVGAGI. The V gene lost 5 bases and the J gene lost 4 bases, with 8 bases spanning the gap. The CDR3 covers 12 residues. DNA of the CDR3: TGTGCCAGCAGTGTAAGGGGCACTGAAGCTTTCTTT. Translated: CASSVRGTEAFF.

V gene TRBV6-6 combines with J gene TRBJ1-1; tentative D call: TRBD1 (5 bases). The CDR3 covers 15 residues. Germline lookup yields CDR1 MNHNY and CDR2 SVGAGI (reference sequence). The germline V and J ends were trimmed by 2 bases and 3 bases, with 13 bases remaining between them. CDR3: CASSYVEEGDTEAFF. The DNA of the CDR3 is TGTGCCAGCAGTTACGTCGAAGAAGGGGACACTGAAGCTTTCTTT.

The CDR3 loop is CASSQTQGPHEQYF. The CDR3 nucleotides read TGTGCCAGCAGCCAAACACAGGGGCCCCACGAGCAGTACTTC. The chain uses TRBV11-2 and TRBJ2-4, with 7 bases fitting TRBD1. Gene TRBJ2-7 matches the end of the DNA better, so the J call may be wrong. The germline V gene has CDR1 SGHAT and CDR2 FQNNGV. The CDR3 loop spans 14 amino acids.

This clonotype was seen only a few times. V usage is TRBV7-3 and J usage is TRBJ2-1; 7 positions agree with TRBD1. Looked up from germline, CDR1 is SGHTA and CDR2 is FQGTGA. The CDR3 has 15 residues. The ends lost 5 bases at V and 0 bases at J; junction bases unmatched: 4. The CDR3 region has the DNA TGTGCCAGCAGCCCGGGACAGCACTCCTACAATGAGCAGTTCTTC. It yields the protein CASSPGQHSYNEQFF.

The chain links TRBV24-1 to TRBJ2-1, with 10 bases matching TRBD2. V lost 0 bases and J lost 3; bases outside the gene matches: 7. Germline V CDR1 and CDR2: KGHDR, SFDVKD. The CDR3 length is 18 residues. This CDR3 is CATSDLGSGGTFYNEQFF. The CDR3 nucleotides read TGTGCCACCAGTGATTTGGGTAGCGGGGGGACCTTCTACAATGAGCAGTTCTTC.

The V and J genes are TRBV20-1 and TRBJ2-3, with 9 bases identical to TRBD2. V shed 6 bases and J 2 bases; nucleotides not matched to a gene: 6. The germline V gene encodes CDR1 DFQATT and CDR2 SNEGSKA (reference sequence). This CDR3 is built from 14 residues. The CDR3 nucleotides read TGCAGTGCAAATAGCGGGGGAAACACAGATACGCAGTATTTT. This encodes CSANSGGNTDTQYF.